These 27 T cell receptor beta chains share one sample of origin, sequenced in a study of cytomegalovirus exposure and HLA in healthy donors. The PCR contained 60 Vbeta and 13 Jbeta primers. The protocol was immunoSEQ multiplex PCR, while the TCRdb copy is restricted to in-frame clones and leaves out a portion. Its listing shows 200,000 to 250,000 clones. Sample: PBMCs. All receptors come from a girl aged 2-10 years in good health and CMV-seropositive.

This chain joins TRBV7-2 and TRBJ2-1; possible D gene TRBD2, 5 bases. The CDR3 has 15 amino acids. Per germline, CDR1 SGHTA and CDR2 FQGNSA. V shed 4 bases and J shed 4 bases, with 14 bases lying between them. The CDR3 DNA is TGTGCCAGCAGCTCGGCATCGGGAAGGTACAATGAGCAGTTCTTC. Its protein product is CASSSASGRYNEQFF.

The rearrangement uses TRBV28 and TRBJ2-7; 9 positions match TRBD2. Germline values: CDR1 MDHEN, CDR2 SYDVKM. V was pared by 6 bases and J by 5 bases, with 11 bases of the junction left unmatched. The CDR3 spans 15 residues. CDR3 DNA: TGTGCCAGCAGCGCACCTAGCGGGATTGTGGACGAGCAGTACTTC. Translation: CASSAPSGIVDEQYF.

J is TRBJ1-3 and V is TRBV5-6; 11 bases are a match to TRBD1. The germline V gene encodes CDR1 SGHDT and CDR2 YYEEEE. V shed 2 bases, J shed 1 base, and the junction held 2 bases outside the gene matches. This CDR3 has 16 residues. This CDR3 is CASSFGTGGSGNTIYF. The CDR3 DNA reads as TGTGCCAGCAGCTTTGGGACAGGGGGATCTGGAAACACCATATATTTT.

The J gene is TRBJ2-1, the V gene TRBV15; the match to TRBD2 covers 8 bases. CDR1 LNHNV and CDR2 YYDKDF come from the germline V gene (reference sequence). Trimming cost V 6 bases and J 7 bases; bases outside gene matches: 14. The CDR3 is made up of 16 amino acids. The CDR3, as DNA: TGTGCCACCAGTAAAGGGCCGGGACTAGGCCGTAATGAGCAGTTCTTC. This gives the protein CATSKGPGLGRNEQFF.

The rearrangement joins TRBV9 to TRBJ2-1, with 11 positions matching TRBD2. The V segment lost 2 bases and the J segment 8 bases; nucleotides outside the gene matches: 18. CDR1 is SGDLS and CDR2 is YYNGEE in the germline V gene. This CDR3 is built from 19 residues. The CDR3 DNA reads as TGTGCCAGCAGCGTCCCACTAGCGGGAGAGTCAAGTGGCTTCGATGAGCAGTTCTTC. Its translation is CASSVPLAGESSGFDEQFF.

The chain carries TRBV4-2 and TRBJ2-3; 7 positions match TRBD2. CDR3 size: 17 residues. Per germline, CDR1 LGHNA and CDR2 YNFKEQ. Trimming at V came to 0 bases and at J to 3 bases, leaving 9 bases not matched to a gene. CDR3 sequence (DNA): TGTGCCAGCAGCCAAGAGGGGCGGGAGTTTAGGACAGATACGCAGTATTTT. Its translation: CASSQEGREFRTDTQYF.

The genes are TRBV28 and TRBJ1-5, with a possible D match to TRBD1 (5 bases). CDR1 is MDHEN and CDR2 is SYDVKM in the germline V gene. Trimming pared 10 bases from V and 4 bases from J, leaving 26 bases between. The length of the CDR3 is 17 residues. The CDR3 DNA reads as TGTGCCACCCGTGGGGGGGTGGGCAGCGGGGGAAATCAGCCCCAGCATTTT. This gives the protein CATRGGVGSGGNQPQHF.

This chain joins TRBV18 and TRBJ2-7; D may be TRBD2 (5 bases). Trimming left V 6 bases short and J 2 bases short, with 11 bases between. There are 13 residues in the CDR3. CDR1 and CDR2 (germline): KGHSH, LQKENI. The CDR3 is CASSPTSTYEQYF. DNA of the CDR3: TGTGCCAGCTCGCCCACTAGTACCTACGAGCAGTACTTC. The full variable domain, rest sourced from reference TRBV18 and TRBJ2-7, is NAGVMQNPRHLVRRRGQEARLRCSPMKGHSHVYWYRQLPEEGLKFMVYLQKENIIDESGMPKERFSAEFPKEGPSILRIQQVVRGDSAAYFCASSPTSTYEQYFGPGTRLTVT.

The chain is built from TRBV4-1 and TRBJ2-7; 10 bases fit TRBD2. The V and J ends lost 1 base and 3 bases, in that order; junction bases with no gene match: 6. CDR1 is MGHRA, CDR2 YSYEKL, per germline. The CDR3 extends over 16 amino acids. CDR3 sequence reads: CASSQGPGLALYEQYF. CDR3 DNA: TGCGCCAGCAGCCAAGGACCGGGACTAGCGCTCTACGAGCAGTACTTC.

A remark on this clone: The junction shows a germline mismatch at one end, possibly a read error. The genes are TRBV5-1 and TRBJ1-2; the D is unclear. The CDR3 consists of 13 residues. Germline CDR1 and CDR2: SGHRS and YFSETQ. In nucleotides, the CDR3 is TGCGCCAGCTCCGGAGGCGGCAGCTATGGCTACATCTTC. This sequence encodes CASSGGGSYGYIF.

The gene calls are TRBV27 and TRBJ2-1; 12 positions match TRBD2. V lost 5 bases, J lost 4 bases, and 3 bases stayed unmatched. The CDR3 has 15 amino acids. CDR1 and CDR2 from the germline V gene are MNHEY and SMNVEV (reference sequence). CDR3 loop: CASSPLAGGYNEQFF. The CDR3 DNA reads TGTGCCAGCAGTCCGCTAGCGGGGGGGTACAATGAGCAGTTCTTC.

The J gene is TRBJ1-5, the V gene TRBV28, with D maybe TRBD1 (6 bases). Germline assignment: CDR1 MDHEN and CDR2 SYDVKM. CDR3 length: 14 residues. V was trimmed by 2 bases and J by 4 bases, leaving 9 bases between them. For the CDR3, the DNA is TGTGCCAGCAGTTTAGTTCAGGGGAATCAGCCCCAGCATTTT. This codes for CASSLVQGNQPQHF.

The chain carries TRBV9 and TRBJ1-2, with D hard to call. The germline gives CDR1 SGDLS, CDR2 YYNGEE. CDR3 length: 15 residues. The V gene lost 3 bases and the J gene lost 8 bases, with 20 bases spanning the gap. CDR3 bases: TGTGCCAGCAGCGCCCGAGGATCGTTAGCGGGGGGCTACACCTTC. This translates into CASSARGSLAGGYTF.

The CDR3: CASSHPGGSYEQYF. CDR3 in DNA: TGCGCCAGCAGCCATCCAGGGGGCTCCTACGAGCAGTACTTC. The chain recombines TRBV4-1 with TRBJ2-7; 7 bases align to TRBD1. In germline, CDR1 is MGHRA, CDR2 YSYEKL. J lost 0 bases, V lost 3 bases, and 2 bases had no gene match. This CDR3 has 14 amino acids.

J is TRBJ2-2 and V is TRBV7-3; a possible D gene is TRBD1 (6 bases). This CDR3 region has 13 residues. CDR1 SGHTA and CDR2 FQGTGA come from the germline V gene. The V gene lost 5 bases and the J gene lost 7 bases, with 11 bases spanning the gap. CDR3 nucleotide sequence: TGTGCCAGCAGCCAAGGGACAAGCGGGGAGCTGTTTTTT. Translating it yields CASSQGTSGELFF.

The chain combines TRBV11-1 with TRBJ2-5; D gene ambiguous. The DNA end is more similar to TRBJ2-7, so the J call may be wrong. The CDR3 length is 12 residues. Germline V lookup: CDR1 SGHAT, CDR2 FQDESV (reference sequence). CDR3 in DNA: TGTGCCAGCAGCGTCCGGGTCGACGAGCAGTACTTC. Protein sequence: CASSVRVDEQYF.

The J gene is TRBJ1-2, the V gene TRBV29-1; 7 nucleotides match TRBD1. V trimming: 4 bases; J trimming: 2 bases; junction bases outside the gene matches: 7. This CDR3 has 14 amino acids. Germline-derived CDR1 and CDR2 are SQVTM and ANQGSEA. CDR3 DNA sequence: TGCAGCGTTGTCGGGGGACAGAGAAACTATGGCTACACCTTC. This encodes CSVVGGQRNYGYTF.

The chain employs TRBV29-1 and TRBJ2-5; TRBD1 agrees at 9 bases. The DNA end lines up better with TRBJ2-7; the J call may be wrong. The CDR3 totals 15 residues. Germline V gene sequence: CDR1 SQVTM, CDR2 ANQGSEA. The CDR3 region is CSVDLVGQGNYEQYF. Here the CDR3 DNA reads TGCAGCGTTGACCTCGTCGGACAGGGGAACTACGAGCAGTACTTC.

The V call is TRBV7-2, the J call TRBJ2-6; 8 bases are a match to TRBD1. V gave up 5 bases and J gave up 0 bases; unmatched junction bases: 9. There are 18 residues in the CDR3. CDR1 and CDR2 from the germline V gene are SGHTA and FQGNSA. The DNA of the CDR3 is TGTGCCAGCAGCGACGCCGGGACAGGACTCTCTGGGGCCAACGTCCTGACTTTC. Amino acids: CASSDAGTGLSGANVLTF.

The rearrangement uses TRBV9 and TRBJ1-3, with TRBD1 identical over 7 bases. The CDR3 consists of 17 residues. Germline V gene lookup returns CDR1 SGDLS and CDR2 YYNGEE. V lost 0 bases to trimming and J lost 0 bases; unmatched junction nucleotides: 6. CDR3 bases: TGTGCCAGCAGCGTAGGACAGGGCCTTAGCTCTGGAAACACCATATATTTT. Protein product: CASSVGQGLSSGNTIYF.

The chain is built from TRBV5-1 and TRBJ2-7; TRBD2 matches 13 bases. The CDR3 consists of 19 residues. V dropped 3 bases and J dropped 0; count of bases not matched to a gene: 12. Germline V gives CDR1 SGHRS, CDR2 YFSETQ. The CDR3 sequence: CASSSPTSGRAGPSYEQYF. CDR3 nucleotides: TGCGCCAGCAGCTCACCAACTAGCGGGAGGGCCGGTCCCTCCTACGAGCAGTACTTC.

The CDR3 sequence: CASSLHGGLTDTQYF. CDR3 DNA: TGTGCCAGCAGCCTCCACGGAGGGCTGACAGATACGCAGTATTTT. This chain uses TRBV7-2 with TRBJ2-3, with D perhaps TRBD2 (6 bases). V was pared by 5 bases and J by 3 bases, with 15 bases between. CDR3 size: 15 residues. Germline loops: CDR1 SGHTA, CDR2 FQGNSA.

The chain carries TRBV14 and TRBJ2-3; 9 bases are shared with TRBD1. The CDR3 extends over 15 amino acids. The germline V gene encodes CDR1 SGHDN and CDR2 FVKESK. Unmatched junction bases numbered 3, after V lost 2 bases and J lost 3 bases. CDR3 nucleotides: TGTGCCAGCAGCCAATTACAGGGGGCAACAGATACGCAGTATTTT. It encodes CASSQLQGATDTQYF.

V is TRBV28 and J is TRBJ1-1, with D unclear. Trimming took 4 bases from V and 0 from J, leaving 9 bases between them. The CDR3 is made up of 14 amino acids. Germline CDR1 reads MDHEN; CDR2 reads SYDVKM. The CDR3 loop reads CASSSTTVNTEAFF. As DNA, the CDR3 is TGTGCCAGCAGTTCGACAACAGTGAACACTGAAGCTTTCTTT. Using reference TRBV28 and TRBJ1-1 for the parts outside the CDR3, the full variable domain is DVKVTQSSRYLVKRTGEKVFLECVQDMDHENMFWYRQDPGLGLRLIYFSYDVKMKEKGDIPEGYSVSREKKERFSLILESASTNQTSMYLCASSSTTVNTEAFFGQGTRLTVV.

V gene TRBV28 combines with J gene TRBJ1-5; TRBD1 is a possible D gene (5 bases). Germline V lookup: CDR1 MDHEN, CDR2 SYDVKM. Trimming pared 6 bases from V and 3 bases from J, leaving 12 bases between. This CDR3 region has 14 residues. Written as DNA, the CDR3 is TGTGCCAGCAGGGAAGACAGATACAATCAGCCCCAGCATTTT. This gives the protein CASREDRYNQPQHF.

The V call is TRBV5-1, the J call TRBJ2-5, with 9 bases fitting TRBD2. The J call may be mistaken, given a closer DNA end match to TRBJ2-7. The germline gives CDR1 SGHRS, CDR2 YFSETQ. This CDR3 has 15 residues. CDR3 loop: CASSWGLADTYEQYF. The CDR3 bases are TGCGCCAGCAGCTGGGGACTAGCTGACACCTACGAGCAGTACTTC.

The J gene is TRBJ1-1, the V gene TRBV10-2, with 10 bases lining up with TRBD1. Trimming took 6 bases from V and 12 from J; bases not matched to a gene: 4. Germline lookup yields CDR1 WSHSY and CDR2 SAAADI. The CDR3 is 11 residues long. In DNA form, the CDR3 reads TGCGCCAGCAGCCGGGACAGGGGCACTTTCTTT. This codes for CASSRDRGTFF.